One T cell receptor (beta chain) is described in this entry. The data stem from a study of blood T cell repertoires in COVID-19. Residents of approximately 25 US areas, aged roughly 18 to 89 years, made up the participants. Unmatched junction bases numbered 17, after V lost 5 bases and J lost 8 bases. This CDR3 is built from 17 residues. The germline V gene encodes CDR1 MNHNY and CDR2 SVGAGI (reference sequence). TCRdb's copy holds only in-frame clones and misses some; the assay was immunoSEQ multiplex PCR. The sample consists of roughly 290,000 clones, about 90% of them appearing once. The sequence was collected from a woman between 18 and 29 years old with acute COVID-19. The rearrangement joins TRBV6-6 to TRBJ2-1, with 8 bases fitting TRBD1. Source material: PBMCs or T cells enriched from blood (not recorded which). For the CDR3, the DNA is TGTGCCAGCAGTCCTCCGCGGACAGGGTCGGCCAAGGATGAGCAGTTCTTC. Its translation: CASSPPRTGSAKDEQFF.